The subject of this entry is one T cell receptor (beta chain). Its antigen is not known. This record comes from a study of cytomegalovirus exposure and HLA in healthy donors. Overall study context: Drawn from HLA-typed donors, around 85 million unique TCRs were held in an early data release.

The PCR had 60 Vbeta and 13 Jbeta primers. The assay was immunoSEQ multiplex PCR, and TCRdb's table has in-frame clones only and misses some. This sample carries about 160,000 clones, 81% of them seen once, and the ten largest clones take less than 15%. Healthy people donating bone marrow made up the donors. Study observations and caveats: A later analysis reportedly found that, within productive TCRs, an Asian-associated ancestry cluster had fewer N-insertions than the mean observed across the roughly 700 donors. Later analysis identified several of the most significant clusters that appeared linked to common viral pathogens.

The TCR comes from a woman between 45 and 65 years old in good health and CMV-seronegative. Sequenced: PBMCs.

CDR3 region: CASSRGTDYEQYF. The CDR3 DNA reads TGTGCCAGCAGCCGCGGGACAGACTACGAGCAGTACTTC. This chain uses TRBV7-3 with TRBJ2-7; possible D gene TRBD1, 7 bases. Germline CDR1 SGHTA, CDR2 FQGTGA. The V and J ends lost 5 bases and 3 bases respectively, with 11 bases between them. The CDR3 extends over 13 amino acids.